The 2 T cell receptor beta chains in this list originate from one sample, sequenced in a study of blood T cell repertoires in COVID-19. Libraries were prepared by immunoSEQ multiplex PCR; TCRdb keeps only in-frame clonotypes and omits some of them. Of 150,000 to 200,000 clones in the sample, around nine tenths were seen once. The source material was peripheral blood. These receptors were collected from a man in his 70s with acute or convalescent COVID-19.

The chain uses TRBV19 and TRBJ2-5; 7 bases are a match to TRBD1. There are 12 residues in the CDR3. Germline CDR1 reads LNHDA; CDR2 reads SQIVND (reference sequence). Losses at the gene ends were 6 bases for V and 8 bases for J; bases not matched to a gene: 6. The CDR3, as DNA: TGTGCCAGTAGCCGGGACAGATCAACCCAGTACTTC. Residues: CASSRDRSTQYF.

The chain combines TRBV9 with TRBJ2-4, with a possible D match to TRBD2 (6 bases). This CDR3 is 14 amino acids long. V was trimmed by 3 bases and J by 9 bases, leaving 16 bases between them. Germline CDR1 reads SGDLS; CDR2 reads YYNGEE. CDR3 sequence reads: CASSGAGTGIIQYF. The CDR3 bases are TGTGCCAGCAGCGGGGCCGGGACTGGCATCATTCAGTACTTC.